This T cell receptor beta chain was documented in a study of cytomegalovirus exposure and HLA in healthy donors. Whole-study findings and limits: The study labeled fewer than 200 TCR beta chains cytomegalovirus-associated.

A note on this clone: The antigen is unknown.

Only in-frame clones appear in the TCRdb table, and some are missing; sequencing was by immunoSEQ multiplex PCR. The table has some 250,000 clones, about nine tenths seen once. The CDR3 spans 14 residues. Germline CDR1 and CDR2: MNHEY and SMNVEV (reference sequence). The V end was cut by 5 bases, the J end by 3 bases, with 12 bases between. Sequencing was carried out using PBMCs. The receptor was isolated from a woman aged 25 to 39 in good health and CMV-seronegative. The chain combines TRBV27 with TRBJ2-3; TRBD2 might be the D (5 bases). The CDR3 loop reads CASSTLGRTDTQYF. Written as DNA, the CDR3 is TGTGCCAGCAGTACTCTGGGGAGAACAGATACGCAGTATTTT.